Each of the 13 T cell receptor beta chains below was sequenced from the same sample in a study of blood T cell repertoires in COVID-19. The table came from immunoSEQ multiplex PCR; TCRdb's copy has only in-frame clones and leaves some out. The data show about 78,000 clones, with around 74% seen just once and around 9.4% held by the top ten. Sequencing was done on a sample of peripheral blood. These receptors were obtained from a human donor in a cohort sampled during active COVID-19.

The chain carries TRBV7-6 and TRBJ2-5; 9 bases line up with TRBD2. The J segment lost 2 bases and the V segment lost 4 bases, leaving 8 bases of the junction unmatched. The germline gives CDR1 SGHVS, CDR2 FNYEAQ. This CDR3 spans 16 amino acids. CDR3 in amino acids: CASSSTSSGVQETQYF. The CDR3 bases are TGTGCCAGCAGCTCGACCTCTAGCGGGGTACAAGAGACCCAGTACTTC.

V and J are TRBV5-5 and TRBJ1-1; 9 positions agree with TRBD1. Unmatched junction bases numbered 8, after V lost 4 bases and J lost 1 base. This CDR3 contains 16 residues. Germline V lookup: CDR1 SGHKS, CDR2 YYEKEE (reference sequence). The CDR3: CASSRVPGQGNTEAFF. The CDR3 region has the DNA TGTGCCAGCAGCCGCGTCCCGGGACAGGGGAACACTGAAGCTTTCTTT.

The V call is TRBV11-3, the J call TRBJ2-7, with TRBD2 matching 7 bases. The CDR3 runs to 15 residues. The J segment lost 5 bases and the V segment lost 5 bases, leaving 12 bases of the junction unmatched. The germline V gene encodes CDR1 SGHNT and CDR2 YENEEA. DNA for the CDR3: TGTGCCAGCAGCGGAGGACTAGTGCCCTCTGACGAGCAGTACTTC. It codes for CASSGGLVPSDEQYF.

This clone is a singleton in its sample. The chain carries TRBV5-1 and TRBJ2-1, with D tentatively TRBD1 (5 bases). V was clipped by 0 bases and J by 7 bases, with 14 bases between them. The CDR3 runs to 15 residues. Germline V gene lookup returns CDR1 SGHRS and CDR2 YFSETQ. The CDR3 DNA reads TGCGCCAGCAGCTTGGCCGCGGCAGGGTGGAATGAGCAGTTCTTC. This sequence encodes CASSLAAAGWNEQFF.

This chain joins TRBV10-2 and TRBJ2-2, with TRBD2 matching over 8 bases. V trimming: 8 bases; J trimming: 8 bases; junction bases outside the gene matches: 10. Germline CDR1 WSHSY, CDR2 SAAADI. The CDR3 consists of 14 residues. DNA of the CDR3: TGCGCCAGCCGAATACGGGGGGGCGCTGGGGAGCTGTTTTTT. Its protein is CASRIRGGAGELFF.

This sequence joins TRBV19 and TRBJ1-5, with D tentatively TRBD1 (5 bases). This CDR3 comprises 16 residues. From germline, CDR1 is LNHDA and CDR2 SQIVND (reference sequence). Trimming took 2 bases from V and 2 from J, leaving 13 bases between them. CDR3 nucleotide sequence: TGTGCCAGTAGTATAAGAACTCCGGGGGGCAATCAGCCCCAGCATTTT. Amino acid sequence: CASSIRTPGGNQPQHF.

The table lists this clone with a few counts. The chain has TRBV14 and TRBJ1-5; the D is unclear. V lost 1 base, J lost 7 bases, and 8 bases lay in between. Germline V lookup: CDR1 SGHDN, CDR2 FVKESK. This CDR3 is built from 13 residues. CDR3 protein: CASSQGWRQPQHF. The CDR3, as DNA: TGTGCCAGCAGCCAAGGTTGGAGGCAGCCCCAGCATTTT.

The genes are TRBV7-3 and TRBJ2-3; D is possibly TRBD2 (6 bases). V was shortened by 1 base and J by 0 bases, with 11 bases between the two germline ends. CDR1 and CDR2 (germline): SGHTA, FQGTGA. CDR3 length: 16 amino acids. CDR3 DNA: TGTGCCAGCAGCTTAAATTCGGGGACTAGCACAGATACGCAGTATTTT. Its protein is CASSLNSGTSTDTQYF.

The chain combines TRBV30 with TRBJ1-3; D remains unclear. The ends were cut back, 2 bases at V and 0 bases at J, with 2 bases in the middle. Per the germline V gene, CDR1 is GTSNPN and CDR2 is SVGIG (reference sequence). This CDR3 is built from 12 residues. In DNA, the CDR3 is TGTGCCTGGAGTCGCTCTGGAAACACCATATATTTT. Its protein is CAWSRSGNTIYF.

The chain combines TRBV2 with TRBJ1-3, with D possibly TRBD1 on 6 matching bases. This CDR3 comprises 16 residues. V lost 6 bases and J lost 1, with 16 bases in between. Germline loops: CDR1 SNHLY, CDR2 FYNNEI. In DNA form, the CDR3 reads TGTGCCAGCAGCCGCCAGGCAACAGGGTCTGGAAACACCATATATTTT. It specifies CASSRQATGSGNTIYF.

The chain carries TRBV6-5 and TRBJ2-7; TRBD1 agrees at 10 bases. This CDR3 spans 14 amino acids. J gave up 2 bases and V 6 bases, and 4 bases lay outside the gene matches. Per the germline V gene, CDR1 is MNHEY and CDR2 is SVGAGI. The CDR3 nucleotides read TGTGCCAGCAGAACCGGGACAGGGGCCTACGAGCAGTACTTC. Protein product: CASRTGTGAYEQYF.

The chain combines TRBV14 with TRBJ2-7; D remains unclear. Trimming took off 1 base at V and 0 bases at J, with 13 bases between the two ends. Germline V lookup: CDR1 SGHDN, CDR2 FVKESK. The CDR3 covers 16 residues. The CDR3 region has the DNA TGTGCCAGCAGCCAAGGCCGGGTTTCGAGCTCCTACGAGCAGTACTTC. Translated, it gives CASSQGRVSSSYEQYF.

In its sample, this clone was seen once. The chain couples TRBV11-2 to TRBJ2-7; 9 bases are a match to TRBD1. Germline CDR1 SGHAT, CDR2 FQNNGV. CDR3 length: 15 amino acids. V trimming: 3 bases; J trimming: 4 bases; junction bases outside the gene matches: 7. The CDR3 nucleotides are TGTGCCAGCAGCTTTGGGACAGGGCAGGGTTACGAGCAGTACTTC. Its translation is CASSFGTGQGYEQYF.